This entry is about one T cell receptor beta chain. V gave up 5 bases and J gave up 2 bases, with 16 bases separating them. CDR3 size: 15 residues. Germline loops: CDR1 SGHTA, CDR2 FQGNSA. The data are from a study of blood T cell repertoires in COVID-19. Turning to the study itself: From the United States, Italy and Spain came samples of acute and convalescent COVID-19.

Profiled with immunoSEQ multiplex PCR; TCRdb holds only in-frame clones, not every one. The sample includes hundreds of thousands of clones, 88% seen only once; the top ten take roughly 15%. Grouping used clinical history reported by participants in a survey and questionnaire. V usage is TRBV7-2 and J usage is TRBJ2-7; a weak D match, TRBD1 (6 bases). The sequence came from a woman between 50 and 59 years old with acute COVID-19. The source material was PBMCs or T cells enriched from blood (not recorded which). The CDR3 loop is CASSHGTRGPYEQYF. The DNA of the CDR3 is TGTGCCAGCAGCCACGGGACCAGGGGACCCTACGAGCAGTACTTC.